This TCR beta chain was sequenced during a study of Graves' ophthalmopathy and Graves' hyperthyroidism (dated by TCRdb to the late 2010s). For context, the study as a whole: Peripheral blood was collected at initial diagnosis, prior to any treatment. TCR beta repertoire signatures were used to distinguish Graves' ophthalmopathy from Graves' hyperthyroidism and to predict progression to ophthalmopathy. In total, 120 to 150 blood samples were TCR-sequenced: 43 ophthalmopathy, some 75 hyperthyroidism and some 17 hyperthyroidism-to-ophthalmopathy patients. A discovery set of 95 to 100 patients (under 45 ophthalmopathy, 55 to 65 stable hyperthyroidism) was enrolled to explore V-J signatures distinguishing ophthalmopathy from hyperthyroidism. An independent validation cohort was composed of 18 hyperthyroidism patients and roughly 16 patients who later progressed from hyperthyroidism to ophthalmopathy. In more than 5 hyperthyroidism patients, the T-cell repertoire of thyroid tissue was compared with the T-cell repertoire of blood. After sampling, hyperthyroidism patients received methimazole starting at 30 mg daily, and ophthalmopathy patients received high-dose intravenous methylprednisolone. The study at large found these results: Most expanded thyroid clonotypes with frequency above 0.001 were also detected in blood, suggesting blood repertoires may reflect the thyroid immune response. Sample size was not statistically predetermined, and group allocation was not concealed from the investigators. In validation, the model predicted ophthalmopathy progression with 55% to 71% sensitivity and 72% to 80% specificity; roughly eleven predicted patients were CT-confirmed with GO in a median of approximately 6.5 months. The 13-signature model separated ophthalmopathy from stable hyperthyroidism with roughly 88% sensitivity and around 84% specificity in cross-validation, and 80%/75% in the test set.

Turning to this clonotype: This clone's antigen is unknown. Per-base qualities were not stored, and no clone one base away is much larger.

Patients with ophthalmopathy had moderately to severely active disease, with a Clinical Activity Score of 3 or more, a NOSPECS grade of 4 or more, and a disease duration of less than 3 months. Patients with other autoimmune diseases, uncontrolled infections, pregnancy or lactation were excluded. Clinical symptoms, serum thyroxine, TRAb, thyroid ultrasound and orbital computed tomography formed the basis of the diagnosis. Ficoll-Paque density gradient centrifugation was used to isolate PBMCs from approximately 10 ml of fresh peripheral blood. Total RNA was extracted with Trizol reagent and quality-checked on an Agilent 2100 Bioanalyzer. TCR beta CDR3 regions were amplified from RNA transcripts for repertoire sequencing. The first round was an RT-PCR using HTBI primers with the Qiagen OneStep RT-PCR kit, and this first round was followed by a second-round multiplex PCR, then size selection and purification. Libraries were sequenced paired-end with 100 bp reads on an Illumina HiSeq2000. In the paper's pipeline: SOAPnuke was used to process the reads, removing any read that contained adapters or uncalled bases, had a mean Phred below 15, or lacked an exact match to the constant primer or identifier. High-quality paired reads were merged with COPE v1.2.5. Clonotypes were defined as unique nucleotide sequences and were aligned to IMGT TRB V, D and J references using MiTCR v1.1. The analysis was limited to V-J combinations with a frequency above 0.0001, which together covered 99.2% of the repertoires. For each V-J combination, a TCR clonal expansion and chaos score was defined as F50 clonal expansion divided by the chaos observed in the TCRdist matrix. Welch's t-statistics and random forest were used to reduce features to about 14 V-J combinations, which were fed into a naive Bayes classifier. The similarity between thyroid and blood repertoires was quantified using the Morisita-Horn index. TCRdb's own reprocessing of the public reads used fastp at Q25 and MiXCR and kept productive beta chains. Rows with a matching CDR3 protein are joined into one entry that keeps the most common DNA and genes. The V and J calls were determined by TCRdb, not by the authors. This sample comprises 200,000 to 300,000 distinct CDR3 sequences, around 50% of them detected only once. The biggest ten clones account for roughly half of the sample.

Sequences DFQATT (CDR1) and SNEGSKA (CDR2) are obtained from the germline V gene (reference sequence). Spanning cysteine to phenylalanine, the CDR3 consists of 14 amino acids. Left in the record is the CDR3 DNA by itself, 42 bases read in frame from the first base. V ends up 3 bases short and J 6 bases short, with an unmatched junction base count of 7. Input material: peripheral blood. The origin of this receptor is an adult man with Graves' ophthalmopathy. The chain uses TRBV20-1 and TRBJ1-5, with 8 central nucleotides matching TRBD1. The DNA sequence reads TGCAGTGCTAGTGGACAGGGACGGGGTCAGCCCCAGCATTTT. This gives the protein CSASGQGRGQPQHF.